This entry features one T cell receptor (beta chain) sequence. Antigen: not known. Clinicians diagnosed patients from clinical symptoms, serum thyroxine and TRAb, thyroid ultrasound and orbital computed tomography. This CDR3 is 13 amino acids long. V lost 7 bases and J 1 base, leaving 10 bases between the germline ends. The germline V gene encodes CDR1 KGHDR and CDR2 SFDVKD. This sample was taken from a study of T cells in Graves' hyperthyroidism and ophthalmopathy. Study-level points and caveats: Ophthalmopathy onset followed model prediction by a median about 6.9 months.

Amplified TCR beta CDR3 regions derived from RNA transcripts. The TCR CDR3 was amplified in a first-round RT-PCR using the HTBI primer set. TCRdb used MiXCR to reprocess the multiplex PCR reads, holding one entry per CDR3 protein. The sample includes 500,000 to 800,000 distinct CDR3 sequences, just under 45% of them seen just once. The chain carries TRBV24-1 and TRBJ2-7; tentatively, D is TRBD2 (5 bases). Sequences were obtained from peripheral blood or thyroid tissue (not recorded which). This receptor was obtained from an adult man with Graves' disease, either hyperthyroidism or ophthalmopathy (not recorded which). The CDR3 here is CATSAGGSYEQYF. The CDR3 nucleotides read TGTGCCACCAGCGCTGGAGGATCCTACGAGCAGTACTTC.